The sample holds many counts of the clone carrying this T cell receptor beta chain. Its specificity is unknown. A read error may account for a junction end that differs from germline. The sample is drawn from a study of T cells in Graves' hyperthyroidism and ophthalmopathy. Not enrolled were patients with uncontrolled infection, other autoimmune disease, pregnancy or lactation. Whole-study results and caveats: Ophthalmopathy cases were set apart from stable hyperthyroidism by a 13 V-J model. A median around 6 months before onset, the model predicted ophthalmopathy. Most clonotypes expanded in thyroid above 0.001 were likewise present in blood.

Amplification targeted TCR beta CDR3 regions from RNA transcripts. The HTBI primer set served for first-round RT-PCR of the TCR CDR3. TCRdb analysed the multiplex PCR reads with MiXCR anew, one entry per CDR3 protein. The table shows around 620,000 distinct CDR3 sequences, with approximately 44% occurring only once. The CDR3 is 16 amino acids. Germline V CDR1 and CDR2: LNHNV, YYDKDF (reference sequence). The rearrangement links TRBV15 to TRBJ2-7; 8 nucleotides match TRBD1. The sequence was obtained from an adult woman with Graves' disease, either hyperthyroidism or ophthalmopathy (not recorded which). Sequenced material: peripheral blood or thyroid tissue (not recorded which). The CDR3 DNA reads TGTGCCACCAGCCCGCGGCTCGGGACAGGTTTCTACGAACAGTACTTC. Protein sequence: CATSPRLGTGFYEQYF.